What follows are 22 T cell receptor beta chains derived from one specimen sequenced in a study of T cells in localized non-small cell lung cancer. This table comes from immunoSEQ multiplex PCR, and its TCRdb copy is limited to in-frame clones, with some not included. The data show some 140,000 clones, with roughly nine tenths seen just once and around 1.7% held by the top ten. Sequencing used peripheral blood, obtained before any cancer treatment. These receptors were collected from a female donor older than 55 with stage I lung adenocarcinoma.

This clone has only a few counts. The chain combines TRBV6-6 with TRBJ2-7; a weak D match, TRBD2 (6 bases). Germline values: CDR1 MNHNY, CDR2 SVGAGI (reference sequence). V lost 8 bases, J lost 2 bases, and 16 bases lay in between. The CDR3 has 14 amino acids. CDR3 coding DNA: TGTGCCAGCCATAGCGGCGGTAGGGCCTACGAGCAGTACTTC. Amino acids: CASHSGGRAYEQYF.

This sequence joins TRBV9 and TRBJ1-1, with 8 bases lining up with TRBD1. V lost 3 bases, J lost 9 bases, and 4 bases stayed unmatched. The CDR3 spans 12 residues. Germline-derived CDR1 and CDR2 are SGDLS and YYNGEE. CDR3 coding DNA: TGTGCCAGCAGCGCTTGGACAGGGCAAGCTTTCTTT. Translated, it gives CASSAWTGQAFF.

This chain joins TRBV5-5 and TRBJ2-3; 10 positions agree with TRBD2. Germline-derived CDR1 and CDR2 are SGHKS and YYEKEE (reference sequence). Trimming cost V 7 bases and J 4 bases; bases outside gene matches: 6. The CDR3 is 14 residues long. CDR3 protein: CASLTSGLSDTQYF. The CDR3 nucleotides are TGTGCCAGCCTGACTAGCGGGCTATCAGATACGCAGTATTTT.

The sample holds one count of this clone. Here the CDR3 reads CASSLWLAGANTGELFF. For the CDR3, the DNA is TGCGCCAGCAGCTTGTGGCTAGCGGGAGCGAACACCGGGGAGCTGTTTTTT. The V call is TRBV5-1, the J call TRBJ2-2, with 10 bases lining up with TRBD2. CDR1 and CDR2 from the germline V gene are SGHRS and YFSETQ. The trim removed 1 base at V and 0 bases at J, leaving 3 bases unmatched. CDR3 size: 17 residues.

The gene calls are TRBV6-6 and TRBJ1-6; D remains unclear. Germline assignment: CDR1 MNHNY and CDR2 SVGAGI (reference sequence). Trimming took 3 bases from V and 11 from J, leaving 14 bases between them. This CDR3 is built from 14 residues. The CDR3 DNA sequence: TGTGCCAGCAGTTATTCCCTCAACGGGACACCCCTCCACTTT. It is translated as CASSYSLNGTPLHF.

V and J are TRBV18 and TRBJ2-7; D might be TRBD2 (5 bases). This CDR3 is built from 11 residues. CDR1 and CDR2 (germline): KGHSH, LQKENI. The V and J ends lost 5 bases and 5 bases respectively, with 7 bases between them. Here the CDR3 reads CASSSGHEQYF. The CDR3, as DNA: TGTGCCAGCTCAAGCGGCCACGAGCAGTACTTC.

The CDR3 DNA sequence: TGTGCCATCAGTGCGGCGTCAGCTACTCTCTATGGCTACACCTTC. It translates to CAISAASATLYGYTF. This chain connects TRBV10-3 to TRBJ1-2; the D is unclear. This CDR3 has 15 amino acids. Trimming left V 4 bases short and J 4 bases short, with 16 bases between. The V gene's germline CDR1 is ENHRY and CDR2 SYGVKD.

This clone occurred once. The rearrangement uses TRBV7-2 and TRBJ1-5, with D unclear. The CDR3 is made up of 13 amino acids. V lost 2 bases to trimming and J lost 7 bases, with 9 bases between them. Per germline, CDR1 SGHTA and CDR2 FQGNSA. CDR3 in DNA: TGTGCCAGCAGCTTAAATGCGGGGCAGCCCCAGCATTTT. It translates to CASSLNAGQPQHF. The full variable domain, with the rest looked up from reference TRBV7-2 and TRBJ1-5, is GAGVSQSPSNKVTEKGKDVELRCDPISGHTALYWYRQSLGQGLEFLIYFQGNSAPDKSGLPSDRFSAERTGGSVSTLTIQRTQQEDSAVYLCASSLNAGQPQHFGDGTRLSIL.

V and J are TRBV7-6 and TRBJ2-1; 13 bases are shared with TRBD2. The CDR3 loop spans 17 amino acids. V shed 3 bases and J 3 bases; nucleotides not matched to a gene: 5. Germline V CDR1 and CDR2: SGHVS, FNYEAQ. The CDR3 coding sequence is TGTGCCAGCAGCTTTCAGAGGACTAGCGGGAGCTACAATGAGCAGTTCTTC. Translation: CASSFQRTSGSYNEQFF.

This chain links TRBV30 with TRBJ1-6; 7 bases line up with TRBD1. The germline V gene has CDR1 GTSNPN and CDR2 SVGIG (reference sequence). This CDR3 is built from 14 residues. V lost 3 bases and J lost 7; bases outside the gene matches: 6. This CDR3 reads CAWSAGQFNSPLHF. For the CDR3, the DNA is TGTGCCTGGAGCGCGGGACAGTTCAATTCACCCCTCCACTTT.

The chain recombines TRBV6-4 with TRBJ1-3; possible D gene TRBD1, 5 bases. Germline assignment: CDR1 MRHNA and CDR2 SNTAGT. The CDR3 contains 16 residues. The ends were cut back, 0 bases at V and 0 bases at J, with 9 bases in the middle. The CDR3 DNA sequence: TGTGCCAGCAGTGACTCGGGGACCTACTCTGGAAACACCATATATTTT. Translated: CASSDSGTYSGNTIYF.

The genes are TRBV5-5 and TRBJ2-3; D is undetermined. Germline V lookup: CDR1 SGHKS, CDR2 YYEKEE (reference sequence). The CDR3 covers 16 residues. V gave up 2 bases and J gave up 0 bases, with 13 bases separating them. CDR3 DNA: TGTGCCAGCAGCTTTGGTGGGGATACTAGCACAGATACGCAGTATTTT. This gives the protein CASSFGGDTSTDTQYF. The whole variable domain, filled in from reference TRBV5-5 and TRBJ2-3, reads DAGVTQSPTHLIKTRGQQVTLRCSPISGHKSVSWYQQVLGQGPQFIFQYYEKEERGRGNFPDRFSARQFPNYSSELNVNALLLGDSALYLCASSFGGDTSTDTQYFGPGTRLTVL.

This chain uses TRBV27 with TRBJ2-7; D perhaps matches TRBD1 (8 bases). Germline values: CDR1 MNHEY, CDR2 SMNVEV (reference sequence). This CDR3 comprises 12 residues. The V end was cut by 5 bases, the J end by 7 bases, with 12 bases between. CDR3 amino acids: CASSLQGGEQYF. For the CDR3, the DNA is TGTGCCAGCAGTCTACAGGGGGGGGAGCAGTACTTC.

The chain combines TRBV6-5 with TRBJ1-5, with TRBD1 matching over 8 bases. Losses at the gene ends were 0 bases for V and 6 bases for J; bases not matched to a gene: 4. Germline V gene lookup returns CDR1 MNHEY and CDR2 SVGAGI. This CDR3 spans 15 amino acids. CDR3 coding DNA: TGTGCCAGCAGTTACTCGGCAGGGGGCGGTCAGCCCCAGCATTTT. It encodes CASSYSAGGGQPQHF.

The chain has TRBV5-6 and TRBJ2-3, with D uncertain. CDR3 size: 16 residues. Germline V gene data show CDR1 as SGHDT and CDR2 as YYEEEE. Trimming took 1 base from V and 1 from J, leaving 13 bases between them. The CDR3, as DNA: TGTGCCAGCAGCTTGTTGAGCTACGGGTGCACAGATACGCAGTATTTT. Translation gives CASSLLSYGCTDTQYF.

CDR3 nucleotides: TGTGCCAGCAGTGAACCGGGACGGAGGGGCGAGCAGTACTTC. Protein: CASSEPGRRGEQYF. The V and J genes are TRBV25-1 and TRBJ2-7; tentative D call: TRBD2 (6 bases). The ends were cut back, 2 bases at V and 6 bases at J, with 14 bases in the middle. Germline CDR1 reads MGHDK; CDR2 reads SYGVNS. CDR3 length: 14 amino acids.

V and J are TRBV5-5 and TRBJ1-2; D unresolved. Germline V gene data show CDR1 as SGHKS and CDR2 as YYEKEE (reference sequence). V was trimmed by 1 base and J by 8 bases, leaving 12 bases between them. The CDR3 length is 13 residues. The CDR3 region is CASSLYGGWGYTF. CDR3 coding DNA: TGTGCCAGCAGCTTGTACGGTGGTTGGGGCTACACCTTC.

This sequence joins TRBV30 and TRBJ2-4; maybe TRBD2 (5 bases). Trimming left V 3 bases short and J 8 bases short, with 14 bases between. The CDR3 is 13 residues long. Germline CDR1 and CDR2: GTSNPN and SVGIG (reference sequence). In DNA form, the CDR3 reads TGTGCCTGGAGGCGGGCCTCTCCGGACATTCAGTACTTC. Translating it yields CAWRRASPDIQYF.

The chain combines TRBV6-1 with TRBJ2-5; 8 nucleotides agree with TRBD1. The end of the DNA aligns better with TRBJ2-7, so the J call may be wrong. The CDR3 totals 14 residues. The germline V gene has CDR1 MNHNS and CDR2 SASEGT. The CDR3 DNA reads TGTGCCAGCAGTTATGACAGGGGATTATACGAGCAGTACTTC. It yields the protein CASSYDRGLYEQYF.

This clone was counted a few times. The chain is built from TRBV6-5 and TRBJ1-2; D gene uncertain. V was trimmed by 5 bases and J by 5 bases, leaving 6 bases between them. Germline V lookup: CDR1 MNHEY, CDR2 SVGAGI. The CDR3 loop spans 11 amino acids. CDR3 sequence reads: CASSPGYGYTF. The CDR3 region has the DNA TGTGCCAGCAGTCCGGGGTATGGCTACACCTTC.

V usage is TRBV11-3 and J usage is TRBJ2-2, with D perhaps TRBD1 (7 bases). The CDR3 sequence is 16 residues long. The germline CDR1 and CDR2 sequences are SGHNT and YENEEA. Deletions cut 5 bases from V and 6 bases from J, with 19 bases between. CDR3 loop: CASSRSKTGEAGELFF. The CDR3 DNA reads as TGTGCCAGCAGCCGATCCAAAACAGGGGAGGCCGGGGAGCTGTTTTTT.

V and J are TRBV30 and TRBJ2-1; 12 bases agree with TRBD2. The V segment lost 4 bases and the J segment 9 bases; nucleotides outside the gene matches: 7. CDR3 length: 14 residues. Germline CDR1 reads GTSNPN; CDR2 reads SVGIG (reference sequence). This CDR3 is CAWKGLAGLGEQFF. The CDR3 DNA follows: TGTGCCTGGAAAGGACTAGCGGGACTGGGTGAGCAGTTCTTC.